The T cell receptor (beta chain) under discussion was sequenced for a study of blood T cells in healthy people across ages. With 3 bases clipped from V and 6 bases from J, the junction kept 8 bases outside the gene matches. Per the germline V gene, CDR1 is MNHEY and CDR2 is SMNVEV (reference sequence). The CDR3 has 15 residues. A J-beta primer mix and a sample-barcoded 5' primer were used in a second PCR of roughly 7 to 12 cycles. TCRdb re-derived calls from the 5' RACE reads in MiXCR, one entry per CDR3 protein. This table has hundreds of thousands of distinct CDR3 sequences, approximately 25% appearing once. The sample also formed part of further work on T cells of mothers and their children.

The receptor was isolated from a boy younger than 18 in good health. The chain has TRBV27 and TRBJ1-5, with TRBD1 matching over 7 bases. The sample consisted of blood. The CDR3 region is CASSLKPGGGQPQHF. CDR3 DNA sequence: TGTGCCAGCAGTTTGAAACCAGGGGGAGGTCAGCCCCAGCATTTT.